The 16 T cell receptor beta chains reported below all come from one sample, sequenced in a study of monozygotic twins with inflammatory bowel disease. TCRdb re-called the 5' RACE reads; one entry per CDR3 protein, DNA not given. The sample table includes more than 300,000 distinct CDR3 sequences. Specimen: blood. These receptors were collected from a human donor with ulcerative colitis or Crohn's disease, or a healthy co-twin of an affected twin (not recorded which).

J is TRBJ1-1 and V is TRBV4-3; TCRdb outputs TRBD1, but without DNA this stays unchecked. Germline CDR1 reads LGHNA; CDR2 reads YSLEER. The CDR3 has 15 residues. The CDR3 loop is CASSHGKQGATEAFF.

The V gene is TRBV5-1, the J gene TRBJ2-3; TCRdb's D call, TRBD2, is unchecked because there is no DNA. The germline gives CDR1 SGHRS, CDR2 YFSETQ. The length of the CDR3 is 14 residues. The CDR3: CASSSSGTKDTQYF.

The chain has TRBV20-1 and TRBJ1-1; with no DNA, the TCRdb D assignment of TRBD1 cannot be verified. Per the germline V gene, CDR1 is DFQATT and CDR2 is SNEGSKA (reference sequence). This CDR3 has 15 amino acids. The CDR3 loop reads CSAELPTGMNTEAFF.

The rearrangement links TRBV5-1 to TRBJ2-7; lacking DNA, the TRBD1 call made by TCRdb goes unchecked. Germline loops: CDR1 SGHRS, CDR2 YFSETQ. This CDR3 spans 14 amino acids. CDR3 residues: CASSLAGGLDEQYF.

This sequence joins TRBV19 and TRBJ1-5; TCRdb indicates TRBD1, and absent DNA this call remains unverified. Germline-derived CDR1 and CDR2 are LNHDA and SQIVND (reference sequence). This CDR3 has 15 residues. CDR3 loop: CASSIDRGGYQPQHF. Based on the CDR3 plus reference TRBV19 and TRBJ1-5, the full variable domain is DGGITQSPKYLFRKEGQNVTLSCEQNLNHDAMYWYRQDPGQGLRLIYYSQIVNDFQKGDIAEGYSVSREKKESFPLTVTSAQKNPTAFYLCASSIDRGGYQPQHFGDGTRLSIL.

The chain carries TRBV5-1 and TRBJ2-2; TCRdb's assignment of TRBD2 cannot be checked, as there is no DNA. CDR1 is SGHRS, CDR2 YFSETQ, per germline. This CDR3 spans 18 amino acids. This CDR3 reads CASSWEGTASLGTGELFF.

The chain employs TRBV7-2 and TRBJ2-3; TCRdb's assignment of TRBD2 cannot be checked, as there is no DNA. CDR3 length equals 16 residues. Germline assignment: CDR1 SGHTA and CDR2 FQGNSA. The CDR3 spells CASSRRLAGRTDTQYF.

The chain couples TRBV29-1 to TRBJ2-5; TCRdb's D gene call, TRBD1, goes unchecked for lack of DNA. The CDR3 extends over 15 amino acids. Germline assignment: CDR1 SQVTM and CDR2 ANQGSEA. The CDR3 loop is CSVEFRQVREETQYF.

The chain links TRBV20-1 to TRBJ2-3; TCRdb's D call of TRBD2 is untestable without DNA. This CDR3 is built from 15 residues. CDR1 DFQATT and CDR2 SNEGSKA come from the germline V gene (reference sequence). The CDR3 loop is CSAYFSGAGTDTQYF.

V gene TRBV13 combines with J gene TRBJ2-2; TCRdb lists TRBD1, though no DNA is available to test this call. The CDR3 consists of 18 residues. Per germline, CDR1 PRHDT and CDR2 FYEKMQ (reference sequence). Here the CDR3 reads CASSLNIRDFRYTGELFF.

The CDR3 region is CAISGGGGTYEQYF. V usage is TRBV10-3 and J usage is TRBJ2-7; the TCRdb call, TRBD2, lacks DNA for checking. In germline, CDR1 is ENHRY, CDR2 SYGVKD. This CDR3 contains 14 residues.

The chain combines TRBV3-1 with TRBJ1-2; absent DNA, TCRdb's TRBD1 call cannot be checked. The CDR3 runs to 15 residues. Germline V gives CDR1 LGHDT, CDR2 YNNKEL (reference sequence). The CDR3 loop reads CASSQERGANYGYTF.

This rearrangement joins TRBV6-1 to TRBJ2-7; TCRdb indicates TRBD1, and absent DNA this call remains unverified. Looked up from germline, CDR1 is MNHNS and CDR2 is SASEGT. This CDR3 has 15 amino acids. CDR3 region: CASSDSGPMNYEQYF.

The V call is TRBV20-1, the J call TRBJ1-2; no DNA is available, so the TRBD1 call from TCRdb remains unchecked. CDR3 length: 14 residues. Germline CDR1 reads DFQATT; CDR2 reads SNEGSKA (reference sequence). CDR3: CSAILPGGGYGYTF.

The chain uses TRBV20-1 and TRBJ2-7; TCRdb gives TRBD1 as the D gene, but with no DNA this cannot be confirmed. Looked up from germline, CDR1 is DFQATT and CDR2 is SNEGSKA (reference sequence). The CDR3 sequence is 13 residues long. The CDR3 region is CSAKQGLAYEQYF.

V usage is TRBV6-5 and J usage is TRBJ2-7; TCRdb selects TRBD2, and the lack of DNA leaves this call unchecked. CDR1 and CDR2 from the germline V gene are MNHEY and SVGAGI. CDR3 length equals 13 residues. The CDR3: CASSYAEGVEQYF.